The rows below give T cell receptor beta chains drawn from one sample of a study of T-cell reconstitution after alpha-beta-depleted transplantation in children. Via MiXCR, TCRdb re-called the PCR reads, giving one row per CDR3 protein. The repertoire holds roughly 300,000 distinct CDR3 sequences, with approximately 10% as singletons. Sequenced material: PBMCs from the stem cell graft donor, taken from the stem cell graft. The receptor source for this set is a human donor who donated a stem cell graft to a child with acute lymphoblastic leukemia. CDR3s include the opening cysteine and the closing phenylalanine or tryptophan. Each record gives: D gene, V gene, CDR3 length, clone size, J gene, CDR3 protein, CDR3 DNA. The D gene is left open where the match is weak. Clone size, where shown, is once, few, many, or a class for clones that have expanded.

D gene: TRBD2; V gene: TRBV4-3; CDR3 length: 15; clone size: NA; J gene: TRBJ2-7; CDR3 protein: CASSQGRAGGYEQYF; CDR3 DNA: TGCGCCAGCAGCCAGGGGCGAGCGGGAGGCTACGAGCAGTACTTC
D gene: NA; V gene: TRBV19; CDR3 length: 15; clone size: few; J gene: TRBJ2-1; CDR3 protein: CASSGLPMAGYEQFF; CDR3 DNA: TGTGCCAGCTCGGGACTCCCTATGGCGGGCTATGAGCAGTTCTTC
D gene: TRBD2; V gene: TRBV10-3; CDR3 length: 14; clone size: NA; J gene: TRBJ2-3; CDR3 protein: CASTSGRALDTQYF; CDR3 DNA: TGTGCCAGTACTAGCGGGAGGGCCCTGGATACGCAGTATTTT
D gene: TRBD2; V gene: TRBV7-2; CDR3 length: 16; clone size: few; J gene: TRBJ2-3; CDR3 protein: CASSRPTSGSRDTQYF; CDR3 DNA: TGTGCCAGCAGCCGACCCACTAGCGGGAGTCGGGATACGCAGTATTTT
D gene: NA; V gene: TRBV5-1; CDR3 length: 15; clone size: few; J gene: TRBJ1-6; CDR3 protein: CASSLESQSRSPLHF; CDR3 DNA: TGCGCCAGCAGCTTGGAGTCCCAGTCACGGTCACCCCTCCACTTT
D gene: NA; V gene: TRBV11-1; CDR3 length: 15; clone size: many; J gene: TRBJ2-1; CDR3 protein: CASSLAEGSYNEQFF; CDR3 DNA: TGTGCCAGCAGCTTAGCGGAGGGGTCCTACAATGAGCAGTTCTTC
D gene: NA; V gene: TRBV20-1; CDR3 length: 16; clone size: many; J gene: TRBJ2-1; CDR3 protein: CSAGTHIRGVYNEQFF; CDR3 DNA: TGCAGTGCCGGGACCCATATTCGAGGGGTCTACAATGAGCAGTTCTTC
D gene: NA; V gene: TRBV12-3/TRBV12-4; CDR3 length: 15; clone size: NA; J gene: TRBJ2-1; CDR3 protein: CASSLSRARYNEQFF; CDR3 DNA: TGTGCCAGCAGTTTATCCAGGGCTAGATACAATGAGCAGTTCTTC
D gene: NA; V gene: TRBV5-1; CDR3 length: 13; clone size: NA; J gene: TRBJ2-5; CDR3 protein: CASSAGLRETQYF; CDR3 DNA: TGCGCCAGCAGCGCCGGACTGAGAGAGACCCAGTACTTC
D gene: NA; V gene: TRBV29-1; CDR3 length: 13; clone size: NA; J gene: TRBJ2-7; CDR3 protein: CSVGADSHYEQYF; CDR3 DNA: TGCAGCGTTGGAGCGGACAGCCACTACGAGCAGTACTTC
D gene: NA; V gene: TRBV27; CDR3 length: 14; clone size: NA; J gene: TRBJ1-5; CDR3 protein: CASRSRLSNQPQHF; CDR3 DNA: TGTGCCAGCAGATCCAGACTGAGCAATCAGCCCCAGCATTTT
D gene: TRBD2; V gene: TRBV4-3; CDR3 length: 18; clone size: few; J gene: TRBJ2-1; CDR3 protein: CASSQAPLIAGRYNEQFF; CDR3 DNA: TGCGCCAGCAGCCAAGCCCCCCTAATAGCGGGAAGATACAATGAGCAGTTCTTC
D gene: TRBD2; V gene: TRBV4-1; CDR3 length: 17; clone size: NA; J gene: TRBJ2-3; CDR3 protein: CASSHLRLAETGDTQYF; CDR3 DNA: TGCGCCAGCAGCCATCTGCGACTAGCGGAGACGGGAGATACGCAGTATTTT
D gene: TRBD1; V gene: TRBV9; CDR3 length: 14; clone size: NA; J gene: TRBJ1-2; CDR3 protein: CASSPRQGAHGYTF; CDR3 DNA: TGTGCCAGCAGCCCGAGACAGGGGGCTCATGGCTACACCTTC
D gene: NA; V gene: TRBV6-1; CDR3 length: 13; clone size: many; J gene: TRBJ2-5; CDR3 protein: CANPGDEEETQYF; CDR3 DNA: TGTGCCAACCCGGGAGATGAGGAGGAGACCCAGTACTTC
D gene: NA; V gene: TRBV7-7; CDR3 length: 14; clone size: few; J gene: TRBJ2-5; CDR3 protein: CASSVAREHETQYF; CDR3 DNA: TGTGCTAGCAGCGTAGCACGGGAGCACGAGACCCAGTACTTC
D gene: NA; V gene: TRBV4-1; CDR3 length: 14; clone size: few; J gene: TRBJ1-5; CDR3 protein: CASSQAEGSQPQHF; CDR3 DNA: TGCGCCAGCAGCCAAGCCGAGGGTAGTCAGCCCCAGCATTTT
D gene: NA; V gene: TRBV20-1; CDR3 length: 13; clone size: few; J gene: TRBJ2-5; CDR3 protein: CSAGHEGGETQYF; CDR3 DNA: TGCAGTGCTGGCCACGAGGGAGGAGAGACCCAGTACTTC
D gene: NA; V gene: TRBV7-7; CDR3 length: 15; clone size: many; J gene: TRBJ2-2; CDR3 protein: CASSLASAGTGELFF; CDR3 DNA: TGTGCTAGCAGCTTAGCATCGGCGGGTACCGGGGAGCTGTTTTTT
D gene: NA; V gene: TRBV4-1; CDR3 length: 16; clone size: many; J gene: TRBJ2-1; CDR3 protein: CASTTTRTGGLNEQFF; CDR3 DNA: TGCGCCAGCACCACTACCAGAACAGGTGGTCTCAATGAGCAGTTCTTC
D gene: NA; V gene: TRBV5-1; CDR3 length: 15; clone size: many; J gene: TRBJ2-7; CDR3 protein: CASSLAIGSRYEQYF; CDR3 DNA: TGCGCCAGCAGCTTGGCCATAGGTTCAAGATACGAGCAGTACTTC
D gene: NA; V gene: TRBV29-1; CDR3 length: 12; clone size: NA; J gene: TRBJ2-1; CDR3 protein: CSSSTSSNEHFF; CDR3 DNA: TGCAGCTCCTCCACTAGCTCCAATGAGCATTTCTTC
D gene: TRBD2; V gene: TRBV7-9; CDR3 length: 16; clone size: NA; J gene: TRBJ2-5; CDR3 protein: CASSIWTSGREETQYF; CDR3 DNA: TGTGCCAGCAGCATTTGGACTAGCGGGAGGGAAGAGACCCAGTACTTC
D gene: NA; V gene: TRBV15; CDR3 length: 18; clone size: few; J gene: TRBJ2-2; CDR3 protein: CATSRDQFALSNTGELFF; CDR3 DNA: TGTGCCACCAGCAGAGATCAGTTTGCACTCTCGAACACCGGGGAGCTGTTTTTT
D gene: NA; V gene: TRBV5-1; CDR3 length: 16; clone size: NA; J gene: TRBJ2-6; CDR3 protein: CASSLRQDSGANVLTF; CDR3 DNA: TGCGCCAGCAGCTTAAGACAGGACTCTGGGGCCAACGTCCTGACTTTC
D gene: TRBD2; V gene: TRBV20-1; CDR3 length: 15; clone size: NA; J gene: TRBJ2-1; CDR3 protein: CSARASGSTHNEQFF; CDR3 DNA: TGCAGTGCTAGAGCGAGCGGGAGTACCCACAATGAGCAGTTCTTC
D gene: NA; V gene: TRBV5-1; CDR3 length: 17; clone size: NA; J gene: TRBJ2-3; CDR3 protein: CASRHLGYPGRTDTQYF; CDR3 DNA: TGCGCCAGCAGACATCTAGGGTATCCGGGTAGGACAGATACGCAGTATTTT
D gene: NA; V gene: TRBV27; CDR3 length: 12; clone size: many; J gene: TRBJ2-7; CDR3 protein: CASSPAAGGLSF; CDR3 DNA: TGTGCCAGCAGTCCCGCTGCAGGGGGACTTTCCTTC
D gene: NA; V gene: TRBV7-8; CDR3 length: 15; clone size: NA; J gene: TRBJ2-1; CDR3 protein: CASSLFESSYNEQFF; CDR3 DNA: TGTGCCAGCAGCTTATTCGAGTCCTCCTACAATGAGCAGTTCTTC
D gene: NA; V gene: TRBV4-3; CDR3 length: 16; clone size: NA; J gene: TRBJ1-5; CDR3 protein: CASSQDTLGSNQPQHF; CDR3 DNA: TGCGCCAGCAGCCAAGATACGTTGGGGAGCAATCAGCCCCAGCATTTT
D gene: NA; V gene: TRBV20-1; CDR3 length: 16; clone size: NA; J gene: TRBJ1-1; CDR3 protein: CSARDLDDRLYTEAFF; CDR3 DNA: TGCAGTGCTAGAGATCTAGACGACAGATTATACACTGAAGCTTTCTTT
D gene: NA; V gene: TRBV6-5; CDR3 length: 16; clone size: few; J gene: TRBJ1-1; CDR3 protein: CASSYVRVSANTEAFF; CDR3 DNA: TGTGCCAGCAGTTACGTAAGGGTCTCGGCGAACACTGAAGCTTTCTTT
D gene: NA; V gene: TRBV12-3/TRBV12-4; CDR3 length: 14; clone size: NA; J gene: TRBJ2-2; CDR3 protein: CASIRRGNTGELFF; CDR3 DNA: TGTGCCAGCATCCGTCGCGGGAACACCGGGGAGCTGTTTTTT
D gene: NA; V gene: TRBV7-9; CDR3 length: 16; clone size: few; J gene: TRBJ2-3; CDR3 protein: CASRNREKTGTDTQYF; CDR3 DNA: TGTGCCAGCAGAAACCGGGAAAAAACCGGCACAGATACGCAGTATTTT
D gene: TRBD2; V gene: TRBV10-3; CDR3 length: 13; clone size: few; J gene: TRBJ2-1; CDR3 protein: CAIRGLAGGEQFF; CDR3 DNA: TGTGCCATCAGAGGACTAGCGGGAGGTGAGCAGTTCTTC
D gene: TRBD1; V gene: TRBV28; CDR3 length: 16; clone size: NA; J gene: TRBJ2-2; CDR3 protein: CASSFYGQGSTGELFF; CDR3 DNA: TGTGCCAGCAGTTTTTATGGACAGGGGTCCACCGGGGAGCTGTTTTTT
D gene: NA; V gene: TRBV6-2/TRBV6-3; CDR3 length: 16; clone size: many; J gene: TRBJ1-1; CDR3 protein: CASSTGINIWSTEAFF; CDR3 DNA: TGTGCCAGCAGTACGGGTATTAACATCTGGAGCACTGAAGCTTTCTTT
D gene: TRBD2; V gene: TRBV6-5; CDR3 length: 18; clone size: few; J gene: TRBJ2-4; CDR3 protein: CASSYSALLAGAKNIQYF; CDR3 DNA: TGTGCCAGCAGTTACTCCGCCTTACTAGCGGGGGCCAAAAACATTCAGTACTTC
D gene: NA; V gene: TRBV30; CDR3 length: 16; clone size: NA; J gene: TRBJ2-1; CDR3 protein: CAWSALGPRSYNEQFF; CDR3 DNA: TGTGCCTGGAGTGCCCTCGGACCCCGCTCCTACAATGAGCAGTTCTTC
D gene: TRBD2; V gene: TRBV29-1; CDR3 length: 13; clone size: many; J gene: TRBJ2-1; CDR3 protein: CSVGGRAFNEQFF; CDR3 DNA: TGCAGCGTTGGCGGGAGGGCCTTCAATGAGCAGTTCTTC
D gene: TRBD1; V gene: TRBV7-8; CDR3 length: 17; clone size: NA; J gene: TRBJ1-1; CDR3 protein: CASSPRDRGPRGTEAFF; CDR3 DNA: TGTGCCAGCAGCCCCCGGGACAGGGGGCCCCGGGGCACTGAAGCTTTCTTT
D gene: TRBD1; V gene: TRBV20-1; CDR3 length: 14; clone size: NA; J gene: TRBJ1-5; CDR3 protein: CSARAPGGYQPQHF; CDR3 DNA: TGCAGTGCTAGAGCGCCAGGGGGGTATCAGCCCCAGCATTTT
D gene: NA; V gene: TRBV18; CDR3 length: 15; clone size: NA; J gene: TRBJ1-2; CDR3 protein: CASSPAGEGHYGYTF; CDR3 DNA: TGTGCCAGCTCACCCGCGGGTGAGGGTCACTATGGCTACACCTTC
D gene: TRBD1; V gene: TRBV19; CDR3 length: 15; clone size: NA; J gene: TRBJ2-1; CDR3 protein: CASSGPGQGTNEQFF; CDR3 DNA: TGTGCCAGTAGTGGACCGGGACAGGGGACCAATGAGCAGTTCTTC
D gene: TRBD2; V gene: TRBV3-1; CDR3 length: 15; clone size: few; J gene: TRBJ2-7; CDR3 protein: CASSRPAGVGSEQYF; CDR3 DNA: TGTGCCAGCAGCCGCCCCGCGGGGGTGGGCTCCGAGCAGTACTTC
D gene: NA; V gene: TRBV24-1; CDR3 length: 13; clone size: few; J gene: TRBJ1-1; CDR3 protein: CATSDPPGEEAFF; CDR3 DNA: TGTGCCACCAGTGATCCCCCGGGGGAAGAAGCTTTCTTT